The entry below describes one T cell receptor beta chain. The entry originates in a study of blood T cell repertoires in COVID-19. The wider study: Sites across the United States, Italy and Spain contributed samples from acute and convalescent COVID-19. T cells, B-cell-depleted T cells, or PBMCs provided the cDNA or gDNA that served as material.

Authors' analysis steps: Nucleated cell number was recorded as an estimate derived from reference gene primer amplification. The data were produced by immunoSEQ multiplex PCR, yet TCRdb's version contains in-frame clones alone and is incomplete. V and J calls and clone size follow that table, whereas D and trimming were derived from the DNA. This sample has approximately 74,000 clones, with approximately 84% found just once. This TCR was recovered from a man in his 70s with acute or convalescent COVID-19. Input material: peripheral blood.

CDR3 nucleotides: TGTGCCAGCAGCTTAGGTGTCATCTATGGCTACACCTTC. As protein: CASSLGVIYGYTF. The chain couples TRBV11-2 to TRBJ1-2; D unresolved. Looked up from germline, CDR1 is SGHAT and CDR2 is FQNNGV. The V end lost 1 base, the J end lost 4 bases, and 7 bases lay between the germline ends. The CDR3 runs to 13 residues. Based on the CDR3 plus reference TRBV11-2 and TRBJ1-2, the full variable domain is EAGVAQSPRYKIIEKRQSVAFWCNPISGHATLYWYQQILGQGPKLLIQFQNNGVVDDSQLPKDRFSAERLKGVDSTLKIQPAKLEDSAVYLCASSLGVIYGYTFGSGTRLTVV.